A selection of T cell receptor beta chains follows, all from one sample in a study of naive and memory T cell subsets. A single record per CDR3 protein comes from TCRdb applying MiXCR to the UMI-ligation and nested PCR reads. The repertoire holds about 120,000 distinct CDR3 sequences, with over 30% as singletons. The material sequenced was central memory CD4+ T cells from blood. Receptors were obtained from a human donor in good health. The CDR3 runs from the conserved cysteine through the conserved F or W. The order of the fields is V gene, CDR3 length, D gene, clone size, J gene, CDR3 DNA, CDR3 protein. A D gene is named only where the DNA matches it firmly. Some rows mark clone size as missing; the rest say once, few, many or name a class of expanded clone.

TRBV25-1	14	-	-	TRBJ1-3	TGTGCCAGCAGTCTCCGGGGGCTTAGAAACACCATATATTTT	CASSLRGLRNTIYF
TRBV2	11	-	few	TRBJ2-7	TGTGCCAGCAGTCCGACCTACGAGCAGTACTTC	CASSPTYEQYF
TRBV29-1	14	TRBD1	-	TRBJ1-5	TGCAGCGTTGTGGCAGGGGGCGAGGGTCAGCCCCAGCATTTT	CSVVAGGEGQPQHF
TRBV4-2	12	-	-	TRBJ1-1	TGTGCCAGCAGCCAAGCCTCGACTGAAGCTTTCTTT	CASSQASTEAFF
TRBV7-9	15	-	few	TRBJ2-1	TGTGCCAGCAGCTTAACTCAGGGCCCAATGGGGGAGCAGTTCTTC	CASSLTQGPMGEQFF
TRBV7-2	14	TRBD1	few	TRBJ2-3	TGTGCCAGCAGCTCTGGGACAGGCGAAGATACGCAGTATTTT	CASSSGTGEDTQYF
TRBV20-1	14	-	-	TRBJ2-4	TGCAGTGCTAGAGATCCTGGCTCCGGTGACATTCAGTACTTC	CSARDPGSGDIQYF
TRBV29-1	13	-	-	TRBJ1-3	TGCAGCGTTGAACCTACTCCTGGAAACACCATATATTTT	CSVEPTPGNTIYF
TRBV20-1	13	TRBD1	once	TRBJ1-6	TGCAGTGTCGGGACAGGGTTCGGTTCACCCCTCCACTTT	CSVGTGFGSPLHF
TRBV29-1	11	TRBD1	-	TRBJ2-3	TGCACGTACAGGGGACAGAATACGCAGTATTTT	CTYRGQNTQYF
TRBV3-1	12	-	-	TRBJ1-1	TGTGCCAGCTGGGGGAGGGCAGGTGAAGCTTTCTTT	CASWGRAGEAFF
TRBV30	11	-	-	TRBJ2-5	TGTGCCTGGAGTTCTCGGGAGACCCAGTACTTC	CAWSSRETQYF
TRBV20-1	15	-	-	TRBJ2-5	TGCAGTGCTAGAGCTCGCGGCTCGTACCAAGAGACCCAGTACTTC	CSARARGSYQETQYF
TRBV6-1	12	-	few	TRBJ2-3	TGTGCCAGTCTTAGACGCACAGATACGCAGTATTTT	CASLRRTDTQYF
TRBV13	15	TRBD2	few	TRBJ2-3	TGTGCCAGCAGCCCTAGCGGGAGGCTCACAGATACGCAGTATTTT	CASSPSGRLTDTQYF
TRBV28	14	-	-	TRBJ2-3	TGTGCCAGCAGTTTAACGGGAGATGCAGATACGCAGTATTTT	CASSLTGDADTQYF
TRBV27	15	-	-	TRBJ2-3	TGTGCCAGCAGTTTATCAGCAGGTAGCACAGATACGCAGTATTTT	CASSLSAGSTDTQYF
TRBV5-5	15	-	-	TRBJ2-1	TGTGCCAGCAGCTTCAGGGACGGTCCCCTCAATGGGCAGTTCTTC	CASSFRDGPLNGQFF
TRBV19	14	TRBD2	-	TRBJ2-1	TGTGCCAGTAGACCACGCGGGAGAACCAATGAGCAGTTCTTC	CASRPRGRTNEQFF
TRBV11-2	16	-	many	TRBJ2-2	TGTGCCAGCAGCGGACGGGACGGACCGAACACCGGGGAGCTGTTTTTT	CASSGRDGPNTGELFF
TRBV28	15	-	few	TRBJ2-7	TGTGCCAGCAGTTTAGCAGGGTTCGGAGACTACGAGCAGTACTTC	CASSLAGFGDYEQYF
TRBV7-8	17	-	-	TRBJ1-6	TGTGCCAGCAGCTTAGCGCTAAAGAAGGGTGGGCATTCACCCCTCCACTTT	CASSLALKKGGHSPLHF
TRBV6-6	17	-	-	TRBJ1-5	TGTGCCAGCAGTTACTCTGGACAGCCTTATAGCAATCAGCCCCAGCATTTT	CASSYSGQPYSNQPQHF
TRBV28	16	-	few	TRBJ2-7	TGTGCCAGCAGTTTATCGGCGGCAGGAAAGGCCTACGAGCAGTACTTC	CASSLSAAGKAYEQYF
TRBV28	16	TRBD1	few	TRBJ1-5	TGTGCCAGCAGCTCCTGGACAGGGGATGGCAATCAGCCCCAGCATTTT	CASSSWTGDGNQPQHF
TRBV29-1	13	-	-	TRBJ2-7	TGCAGCGTTACTGCTAGTCCCAGGGGCGAGCAGTACTTC	CSVTASPRGEQYF
TRBV20-1	16	TRBD2	-	TRBJ2-2	TGCAGTGCTAGAGATCGGCTAGCGGGAGATTTCGGGGAGCTGTTTTTT	CSARDRLAGDFGELFF